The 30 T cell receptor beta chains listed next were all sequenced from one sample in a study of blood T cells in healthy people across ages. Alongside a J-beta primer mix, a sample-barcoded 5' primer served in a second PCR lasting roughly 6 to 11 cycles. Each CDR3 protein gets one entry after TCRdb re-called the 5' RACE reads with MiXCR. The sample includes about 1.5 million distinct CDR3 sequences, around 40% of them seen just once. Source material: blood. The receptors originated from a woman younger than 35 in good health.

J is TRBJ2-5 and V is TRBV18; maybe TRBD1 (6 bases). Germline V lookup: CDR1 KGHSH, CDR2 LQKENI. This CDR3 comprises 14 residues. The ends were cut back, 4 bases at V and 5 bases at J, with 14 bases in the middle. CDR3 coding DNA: TGTGCCAGCTCACTATACAGGGTTCAGGAGACCCAGTACTTC. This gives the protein CASSLYRVQETQYF.

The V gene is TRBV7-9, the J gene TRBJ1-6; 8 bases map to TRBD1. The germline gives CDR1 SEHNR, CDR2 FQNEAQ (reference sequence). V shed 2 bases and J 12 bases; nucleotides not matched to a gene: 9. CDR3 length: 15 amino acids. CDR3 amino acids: CASSLLETGVGPLHF. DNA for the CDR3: TGTGCCAGCAGCTTACTTGAGACAGGGGTAGGACCCCTCCACTTT.

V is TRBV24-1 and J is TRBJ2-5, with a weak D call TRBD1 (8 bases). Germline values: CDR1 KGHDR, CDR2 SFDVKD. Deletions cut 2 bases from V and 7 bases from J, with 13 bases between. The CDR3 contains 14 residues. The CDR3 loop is CATSDSDREGTQYF. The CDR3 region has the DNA TGTGCCACCAGTGATTCGGACAGGGAGGGGACCCAGTACTTC.

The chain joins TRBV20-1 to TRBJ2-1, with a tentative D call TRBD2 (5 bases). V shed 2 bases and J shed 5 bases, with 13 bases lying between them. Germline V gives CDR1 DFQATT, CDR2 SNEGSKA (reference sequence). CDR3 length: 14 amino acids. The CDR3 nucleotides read TGCAGTGCTAGAATTCCAGCGGCAGACAATGAGCAGTTCTTC. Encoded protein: CSARIPAADNEQFF.

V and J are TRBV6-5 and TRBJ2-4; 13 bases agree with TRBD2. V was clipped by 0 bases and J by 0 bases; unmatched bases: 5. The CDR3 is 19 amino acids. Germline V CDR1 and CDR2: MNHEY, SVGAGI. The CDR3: CASSYSGLAGDLAKNIQYF. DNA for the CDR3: TGTGCCAGCAGTTACTCTGGACTAGCGGGGGATTTAGCCAAAAACATTCAGTACTTC.

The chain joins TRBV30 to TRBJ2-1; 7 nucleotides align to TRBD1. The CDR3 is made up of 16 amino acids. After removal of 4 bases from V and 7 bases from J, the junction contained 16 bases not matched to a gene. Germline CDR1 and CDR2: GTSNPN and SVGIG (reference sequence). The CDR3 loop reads CAWMGPGKKGANEQFF. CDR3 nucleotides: TGTGCCTGGATGGGTCCCGGTAAGAAGGGGGCAAATGAGCAGTTCTTC. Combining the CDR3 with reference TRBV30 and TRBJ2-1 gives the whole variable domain SQTIHQWPATLVQPVGSPLSLECTVEGTSNPNLYWYRQAAGRGLQLLFYSVGIGQISSEVPQNLSASRPQDRQFILSSKKLLLSDSGFYLCAWMGPGKKGANEQFFGPGTRLTVL.

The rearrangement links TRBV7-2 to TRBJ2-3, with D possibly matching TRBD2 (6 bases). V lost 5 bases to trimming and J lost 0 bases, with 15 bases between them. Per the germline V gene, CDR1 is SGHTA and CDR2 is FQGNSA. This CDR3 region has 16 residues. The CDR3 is CASSRSRGSSTDTQYF. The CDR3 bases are TGTGCCAGCAGCCGGAGTCGGGGGTCTAGCACAGATACGCAGTATTTT. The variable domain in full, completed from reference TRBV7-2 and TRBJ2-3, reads GAGVSQSPSNKVTEKGKDVELRCDPISGHTALYWYRQSLGQGLEFLIYFQGNSAPDKSGLPSDRFSAERTGGSVSTLTIQRTQQEDSAVYLCASSRSRGSSTDTQYFGPGTRLTVL.

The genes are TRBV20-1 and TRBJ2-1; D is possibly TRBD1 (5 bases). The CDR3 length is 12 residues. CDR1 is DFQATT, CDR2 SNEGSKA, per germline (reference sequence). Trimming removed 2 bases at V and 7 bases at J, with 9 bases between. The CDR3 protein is CSARPQVNEQFF. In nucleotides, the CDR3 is TGCAGTGCTAGACCACAGGTTAATGAGCAGTTCTTC.

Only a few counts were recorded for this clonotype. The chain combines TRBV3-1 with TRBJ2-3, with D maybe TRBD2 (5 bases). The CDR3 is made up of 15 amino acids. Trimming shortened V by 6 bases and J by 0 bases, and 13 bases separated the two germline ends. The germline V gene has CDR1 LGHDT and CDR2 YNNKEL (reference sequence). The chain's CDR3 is CASSPDLHSTDTQYF. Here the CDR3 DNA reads TGTGCCAGCAGTCCGGACTTACATAGCACAGATACGCAGTATTTT.

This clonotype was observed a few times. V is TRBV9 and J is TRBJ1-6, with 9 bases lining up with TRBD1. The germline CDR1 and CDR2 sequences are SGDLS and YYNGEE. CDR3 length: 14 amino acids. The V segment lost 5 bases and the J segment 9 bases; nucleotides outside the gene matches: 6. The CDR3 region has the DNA TGTGCCAGCAGTGGGGGACAGGGAAGTTCACCCCTCCACTTT. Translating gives CASSGGQGSSPLHF.

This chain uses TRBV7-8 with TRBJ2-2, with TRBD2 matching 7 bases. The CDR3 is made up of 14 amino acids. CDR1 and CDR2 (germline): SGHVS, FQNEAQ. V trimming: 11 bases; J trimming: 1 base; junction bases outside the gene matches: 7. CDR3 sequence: CAGTVAGNTGELFF. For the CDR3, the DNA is TGTGCCGGAACGGTAGCGGGGAACACCGGGGAGCTGTTTTTT.

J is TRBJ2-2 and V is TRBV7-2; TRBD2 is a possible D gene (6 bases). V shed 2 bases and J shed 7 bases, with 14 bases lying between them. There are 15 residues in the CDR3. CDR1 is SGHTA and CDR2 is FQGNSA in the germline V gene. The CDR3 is CASSLMASEYGELFF. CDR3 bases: TGTGCCAGCAGCTTAATGGCTAGCGAGTACGGGGAGCTGTTTTTT.

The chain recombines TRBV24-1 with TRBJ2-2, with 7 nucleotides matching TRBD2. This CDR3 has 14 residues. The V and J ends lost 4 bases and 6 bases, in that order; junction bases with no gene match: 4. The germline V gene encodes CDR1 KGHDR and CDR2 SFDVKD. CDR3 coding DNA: TGTGCCACCAGTGACCCGGGGGGTGCCGGGGAGCTGTTTTTT. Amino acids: CATSDPGGAGELFF.

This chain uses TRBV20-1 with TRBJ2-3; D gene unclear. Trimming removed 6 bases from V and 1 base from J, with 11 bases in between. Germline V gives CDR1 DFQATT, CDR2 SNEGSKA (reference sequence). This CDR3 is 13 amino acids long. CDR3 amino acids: CSAIWPGTDTQYF. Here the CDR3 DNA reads TGCAGTGCCATTTGGCCCGGCACAGATACGCAGTATTTT.

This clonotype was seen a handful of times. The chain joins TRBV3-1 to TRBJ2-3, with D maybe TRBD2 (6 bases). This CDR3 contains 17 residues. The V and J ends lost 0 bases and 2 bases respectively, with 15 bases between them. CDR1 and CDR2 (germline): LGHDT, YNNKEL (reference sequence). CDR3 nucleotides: TGTGCCAGCAGCCAAGAATCCCGGGAGTCCTACACAGATACGCAGTATTTT. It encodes CASSQESRESYTDTQYF.

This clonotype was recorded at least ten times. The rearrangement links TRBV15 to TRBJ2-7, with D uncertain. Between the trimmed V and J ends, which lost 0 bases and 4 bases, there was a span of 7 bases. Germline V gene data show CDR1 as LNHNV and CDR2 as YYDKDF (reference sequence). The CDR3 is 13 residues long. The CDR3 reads CATSREARYEQYF. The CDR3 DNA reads TGTGCCACCAGCAGAGAAGCTAGATACGAGCAGTACTTC.

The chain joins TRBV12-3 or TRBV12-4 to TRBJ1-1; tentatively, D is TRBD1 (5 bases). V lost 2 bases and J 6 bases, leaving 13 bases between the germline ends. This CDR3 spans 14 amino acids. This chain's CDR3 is CASSLRGQGAEAFF. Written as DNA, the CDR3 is TGTGCCAGCAGTTTACGGGGCCAGGGCGCTGAAGCTTTCTTT.

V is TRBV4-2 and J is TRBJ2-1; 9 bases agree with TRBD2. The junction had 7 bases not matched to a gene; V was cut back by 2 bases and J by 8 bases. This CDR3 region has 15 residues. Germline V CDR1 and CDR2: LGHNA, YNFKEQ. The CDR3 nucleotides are TGTGCCAGCAGCCAATCTAGCGGGGTTAAGGATGAGCAGTTCTTC. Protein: CASSQSSGVKDEQFF.

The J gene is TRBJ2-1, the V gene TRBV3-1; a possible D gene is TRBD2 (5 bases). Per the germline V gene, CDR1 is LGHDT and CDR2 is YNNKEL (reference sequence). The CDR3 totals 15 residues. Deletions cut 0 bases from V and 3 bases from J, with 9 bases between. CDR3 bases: TGTGCCAGCAGCCAAGACCTAGCAAGCTACAATGAGCAGTTCTTC. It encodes CASSQDLASYNEQFF.

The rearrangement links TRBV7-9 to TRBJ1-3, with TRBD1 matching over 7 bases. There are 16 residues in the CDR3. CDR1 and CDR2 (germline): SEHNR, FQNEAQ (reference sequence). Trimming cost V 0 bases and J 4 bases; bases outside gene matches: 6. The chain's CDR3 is CASSLAFPGQGNTIYF. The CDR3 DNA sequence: TGTGCCAGCAGCTTAGCGTTCCCGGGACAGGGAAACACCATATATTTT. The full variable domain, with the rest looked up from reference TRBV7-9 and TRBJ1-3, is DTGVSQNPRHKITKRGQNVTFRCDPISEHNRLYWYRQTLGQGPEFLTYFQNEAQLEKSRLLSDRFSAERPKGSFSTLEIQRTEQGDSAMYLCASSLAFPGQGNTIYFGEGSWLTVV.

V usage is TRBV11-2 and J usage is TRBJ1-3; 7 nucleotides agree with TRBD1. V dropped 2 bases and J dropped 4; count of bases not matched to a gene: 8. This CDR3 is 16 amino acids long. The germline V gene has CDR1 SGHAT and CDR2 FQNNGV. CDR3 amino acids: CASSLKGGYSGNTIYF. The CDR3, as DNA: TGTGCCAGCAGCTTAAAAGGGGGCTATTCAGGAAACACCATATATTTT.

In DNA form, the CDR3 reads TGCAGTGCTAGAGTTTCCGGGGCGCAATCTGAAGCTTTCTTT. This codes for CSARVSGAQSEAFF. The chain links TRBV20-1 to TRBJ1-1; possibly TRBD1 for D (5 bases). Trimming stripped 1 base from V and 6 bases from J, with 15 bases between. The CDR3 runs 14 residues. The germline gives CDR1 DFQATT, CDR2 SNEGSKA (reference sequence).

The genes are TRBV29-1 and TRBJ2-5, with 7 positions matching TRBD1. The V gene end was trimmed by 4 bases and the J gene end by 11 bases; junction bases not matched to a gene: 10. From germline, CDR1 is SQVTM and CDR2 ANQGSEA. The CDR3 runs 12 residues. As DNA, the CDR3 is TGCAGCGTTGTACAGGGGACCGCTGAGCAGTACTTC. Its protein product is CSVVQGTAEQYF.

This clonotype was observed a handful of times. CDR3 DNA sequence: TGTGCCAGCAGCCACACCGGTATGGCAGGGGGCAATCAGCCCCAGCATTTT. Amino acids: CASSHTGMAGGNQPQHF. V gene TRBV7-9 combines with J gene TRBJ1-5; a weak D match, TRBD1 (6 bases). Per germline, CDR1 SEHNR and CDR2 FQNEAQ (reference sequence). The CDR3 runs 17 residues. The V and J ends lost 5 bases and 2 bases respectively, with 19 bases between them.

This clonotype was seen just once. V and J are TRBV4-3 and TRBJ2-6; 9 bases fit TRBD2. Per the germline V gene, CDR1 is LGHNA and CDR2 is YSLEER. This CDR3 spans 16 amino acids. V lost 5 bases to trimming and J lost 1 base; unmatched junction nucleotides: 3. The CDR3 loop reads CASSFLAGSGANVLTF. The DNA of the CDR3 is TGCGCCAGCAGCTTTCTAGCGGGGTCTGGGGCCAACGTCCTGACTTTC.

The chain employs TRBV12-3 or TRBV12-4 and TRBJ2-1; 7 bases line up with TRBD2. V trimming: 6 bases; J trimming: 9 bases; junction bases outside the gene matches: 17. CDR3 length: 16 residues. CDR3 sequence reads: CASSTPLREGVGEQFF. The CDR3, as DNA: TGTGCCAGCAGCACACCTCTGAGGGAGGGCGTGGGTGAGCAGTTCTTC.

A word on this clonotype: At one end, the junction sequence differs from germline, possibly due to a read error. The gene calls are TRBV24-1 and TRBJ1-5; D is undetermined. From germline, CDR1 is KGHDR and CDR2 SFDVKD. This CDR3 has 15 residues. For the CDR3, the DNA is TGTGCCACCGGTGATTTGAGTCGGACTAATCAGCCCCAGCATTTT. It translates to CATGDLSRTNQPQHF.

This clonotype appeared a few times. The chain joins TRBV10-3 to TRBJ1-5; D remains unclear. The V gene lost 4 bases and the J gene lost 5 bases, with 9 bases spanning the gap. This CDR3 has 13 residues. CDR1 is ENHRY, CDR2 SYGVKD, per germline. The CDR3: CAISAAADQPQHF. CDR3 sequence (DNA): TGTGCCATCAGTGCGGCGGCGGATCAGCCCCAGCATTTT.

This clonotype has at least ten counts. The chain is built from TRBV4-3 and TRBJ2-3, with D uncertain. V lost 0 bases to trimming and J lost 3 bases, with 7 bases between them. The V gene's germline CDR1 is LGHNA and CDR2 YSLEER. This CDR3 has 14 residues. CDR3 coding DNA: TGCGCCAGCAGCCAAGAGCTCGGAACAGATACGCAGTATTTT. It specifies CASSQELGTDTQYF.

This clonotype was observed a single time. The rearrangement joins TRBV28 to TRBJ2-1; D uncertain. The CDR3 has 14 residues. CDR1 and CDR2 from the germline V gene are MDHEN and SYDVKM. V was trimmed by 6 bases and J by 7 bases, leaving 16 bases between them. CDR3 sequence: CASSPIFAGNEQFF. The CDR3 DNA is TGTGCCAGCAGCCCAATTTTTGCCGGGAATGAGCAGTTCTTC.